This is a list of T cell receptor beta chains from one sample in a study of identical twins. TCRdb reprocessed the 5' RACE reads with MiXCR, giving one entry per CDR3 protein. The sample lists approximately 690,000 distinct CDR3 sequences; around 6% were seen once. Sequenced material: naive T cells sorted from blood. All receptors derive from a man aged 18 to 29 in good health. The conserved cysteine and the conserved F or W are not part of the CDR3 here. The order of the fields is V gene, J gene, CDR3 protein.

V gene: TRBV4-3; J gene: TRBJ2-5; CDR3 protein: ASSQDYQETQY
V gene: TRBV12-3/TRBV12-4; J gene: TRBJ2-1; CDR3 protein: ASSLLAGDSYEQF
V gene: TRBV12-3/TRBV12-4; J gene: TRBJ2-1; CDR3 protein: ASSFSGYQQF
V gene: TRBV10-3; J gene: TRBJ2-5; CDR3 protein: AISVRLQGQETQY
V gene: TRBV20-1; J gene: TRBJ2-5; CDR3 protein: SASKGAGGLQETQY
V gene: TRBV9; J gene: TRBJ2-1; CDR3 protein: ASSVRELAGYNEQF
V gene: TRBV5-1; J gene: TRBJ2-1; CDR3 protein: ASSLAAREGYNEQF
V gene: TRBV6-1; J gene: TRBJ1-4; CDR3 protein: ASSWGAPNEKLF
V gene: TRBV29-1; J gene: TRBJ1-4; CDR3 protein: SVFTGATNEKLF
V gene: TRBV15; J gene: TRBJ2-7; CDR3 protein: ATSRPGLAYEQY
V gene: TRBV5-1; J gene: TRBJ2-4; CDR3 protein: ASSLGLTSGKNIQY
V gene: TRBV28; J gene: TRBJ2-5; CDR3 protein: ASSLIGLAGGPETQY
V gene: TRBV5-6; J gene: TRBJ1-5; CDR3 protein: ASSPGINPQPQH
V gene: TRBV6-5; J gene: TRBJ1-2; CDR3 protein: ASSYSSGGNYGYT
V gene: TRBV6-1; J gene: TRBJ1-1; CDR3 protein: ASRETRKTEAF
V gene: TRBV27; J gene: TRBJ2-5; CDR3 protein: ASSLSRRETQY
V gene: TRBV12-3/TRBV12-4; J gene: TRBJ2-1; CDR3 protein: ASSPRQGRHEQF
V gene: TRBV12-3/TRBV12-4; J gene: TRBJ2-5; CDR3 protein: ASSSRGAAKETQY
V gene: TRBV7-9; J gene: TRBJ2-7; CDR3 protein: ASSFRDTLDEQY
V gene: TRBV14; J gene: TRBJ2-7; CDR3 protein: ASSQALGQSYEQY
V gene: TRBV20-1; J gene: TRBJ2-2; CDR3 protein: SARQAGGRGTGELF
V gene: TRBV28; J gene: TRBJ2-3; CDR3 protein: ASSLLDRSGGTQY
V gene: TRBV12-3/TRBV12-4; J gene: TRBJ1-1; CDR3 protein: ASSPRPDRAF
V gene: TRBV12-3/TRBV12-4; J gene: .; CDR3 protein: ASSLTGEAYEQF
V gene: TRBV20-1; J gene: TRBJ2-3; CDR3 protein: SAFRVDTQY
V gene: TRBV20-1; J gene: TRBJ2-7; CDR3 protein: SATFSGGRYEQY
V gene: TRBV12-3/TRBV12-4; J gene: TRBJ1-1; CDR3 protein: ASSPIKGQQNTEAF
V gene: TRBV20-1; J gene: TRBJ2-7; CDR3 protein: SAASSPEQY
V gene: TRBV3-1; J gene: TRBJ2-1; CDR3 protein: ASSHKRDSYNEQF
V gene: TRBV4-1; J gene: TRBJ2-5; CDR3 protein: ASSQDPGGGLQETQY
V gene: TRBV20-1; J gene: TRBJ2-1; CDR3 protein: SARDLGSGEQF
V gene: TRBV5-1; J gene: TRBJ2-3; CDR3 protein: ASSLQLSTDTQY
V gene: TRBV3-1; J gene: TRBJ1-6; CDR3 protein: ASSQDQAGLNSPLH